Below are 14 T cell receptor beta chains sequenced from a single sample in a study of blood T cell repertoires in COVID-19. Only in-frame clones appear in the TCRdb table, and some are missing; sequencing was by immunoSEQ multiplex PCR. The table includes approximately 140,000 clones, 85% detected once. The specimen sequenced was peripheral blood. The receptors derive from a woman aged 40 to 55 with active or convalescent COVID-19.

The chain couples TRBV6-2 or TRBV6-3 to TRBJ2-3, with 12 bases that match TRBD2. Trimming removed 5 bases from V and 6 bases from J; junction bases left unmatched: 12. Per germline, CDR1 MNHEY and CDR2 SVGEGT. The CDR3 consists of 17 residues. The CDR3 protein is CASSKAHGLAGTDTQYF. In DNA form, the CDR3 reads TGTGCCAGCAGTAAAGCCCATGGACTAGCGGGAACCGATACGCAGTATTTT.

The gene calls are TRBV29-1 and TRBJ1-5; D possibly corresponds to TRBD1 (6 bases). The CDR3 covers 13 residues. Germline CDR1 and CDR2: SQVTM and ANQGSEA. V lost 5 bases to trimming and J lost 5 bases, with 13 bases between them. The CDR3 protein is CSVRGPGDQPQHF. In DNA form, the CDR3 reads TGCAGCGTTAGAGGGCCAGGGGATCAGCCCCAGCATTTT.

The genes are TRBV7-2 and TRBJ1-4; D is undetermined. Germline CDR1 and CDR2: SGHTA and FQGNSA. With 1 base removed from V and 5 bases from J, the gap between germline ends came to 11 bases. CDR3 size: 15 residues. The CDR3 sequence is CASSLDGRGNEKLFF. In DNA form, the CDR3 reads TGTGCCAGCAGCTTAGATGGCCGCGGAAATGAAAAACTGTTTTTT.

CDR3 nucleotides: TGTGCCAGCAGTGGGCGAGGGGGGGCCTTAGAGCAGTACTTC. As protein: CASSGRGGALEQYF. This chain uses TRBV3-1 (or the pseudogene TRBV3-2) with TRBJ2-7, with a tentative D call TRBD2 (7 bases). CDR1 and CDR2 from the germline V gene are LGHDT and YNNKEL (reference sequence). The CDR3 sequence is 14 residues long. Trimming left V 6 bases short and J 7 bases short, with 19 bases between.

The V and J genes are TRBV19 and TRBJ2-1, with TRBD2 matching over 8 bases. CDR3 length: 17 residues. Germline CDR1 and CDR2: LNHDA and SQIVND (reference sequence). Trimming at V came to 7 bases and at J to 4 bases, leaving 15 bases not matched to a gene. In DNA, the CDR3 is TGTGCCAGTACCCCCTCGGGGTACGGGAGGGGGTACAATGAGCAGTTCTTC. This sequence encodes CASTPSGYGRGYNEQFF.

The V call is TRBV27, the J call TRBJ2-7; no definite D call. Trimming removed 4 bases from V and 0 bases from J, with 7 bases in between. The CDR3 loop spans 13 amino acids. Germline V gene sequence: CDR1 MNHEY, CDR2 SMNVEV (reference sequence). The CDR3 spells CASSSSYSYEQYF. CDR3 sequence (DNA): TGTGCCAGCAGTTCCAGTTACTCCTACGAGCAGTACTTC.

This chain uses TRBV30 with TRBJ2-4, with TRBD1 matching 7 bases. Trimming cost V 5 bases and J 3 bases; bases outside gene matches: 4. Looked up from germline, CDR1 is GTSNPN and CDR2 is SVGIG (reference sequence). The CDR3 extends over 13 amino acids. The CDR3 loop is CAWGQGVKNIQYF. For the CDR3, the DNA is TGTGCCTGGGGGCAGGGGGTCAAAAACATTCAGTACTTC.

V and J are TRBV14 and TRBJ2-2; TRBD1 is a possible D gene (6 bases). Trimming cost V 8 bases and J 7 bases, with 17 bases left between them. CDR3 length equals 14 residues. Germline V gene lookup returns CDR1 SGHDN and CDR2 FVKESK. The CDR3 DNA is TGTGCCAGCCGCGGACACAGGGTCATCGGGGAGCTGTTTTTT. It codes for CASRGHRVIGELFF.

The chain uses TRBV18 and TRBJ1-3; the match to TRBD1 covers 9 bases. Per the germline V gene, CDR1 is KGHSH and CDR2 is LQKENI. The CDR3 sequence is 16 residues long. V shed 2 bases and J 1 base; nucleotides not matched to a gene: 3. This chain's CDR3 is CASSPGTGNSGNTIYF. DNA of the CDR3: TGTGCCAGCTCACCAGGGACAGGGAATTCTGGAAACACCATATATTTT. The full variable domain, with the rest looked up from reference TRBV18 and TRBJ1-3, is NAGVMQNPRHLVRRRGQEARLRCSPMKGHSHVYWYRQLPEEGLKFMVYLQKENIIDESGMPKERFSAEFPKEGPSILRIQQVVRGDSAAYFCASSPGTGNSGNTIYFGEGSWLTVV.

The chain carries TRBV25-1 and TRBJ1-6; D unresolved. Trimming removed 2 bases at V and 5 bases at J, with 13 bases between. Germline loops: CDR1 MGHDK, CDR2 SYGVNS. This CDR3 is 16 amino acids long. Here the CDR3 reads CASSENLGRNNSPLHF. CDR3 in DNA: TGTGCCAGCAGTGAAAATCTGGGCAGGAATAATTCACCCCTCCACTTT.

The chain recombines TRBV19 with TRBJ1-1, with TRBD1 matching over 7 bases. Germline-derived CDR1 and CDR2 are LNHDA and SQIVND (reference sequence). The CDR3 has 16 amino acids. V lost 5 bases and J lost 1; bases outside the gene matches: 10. The CDR3 here is CASSVLQGQRNTEAFF. The CDR3, as DNA: TGTGCCAGTAGTGTACTTCAGGGACAGCGGAACACTGAAGCTTTCTTT.

CDR3 coding DNA: TGCGCCAGCAGCTTGGGTACAGACACCGGGGAGCTGTTTTTT. This gives the protein CASSLGTDTGELFF. V and J are TRBV5-1 and TRBJ2-2; D is unresolved. V dropped 0 bases and J dropped 3 bases, with 6 bases sitting between them. This CDR3 spans 14 amino acids. From germline, CDR1 is SGHRS and CDR2 YFSETQ. Full variable domain (remainder filled in from reference TRBV5-1 and TRBJ2-2): KAGVTQTPRYLIKTRGQQVTLSCSPISGHRSVSWYQQTPGQGLQFLFEYFSETQRNKGNFPGRFSGRQFSNSRSEMNVSTLELGDSALYLCASSLGTDTGELFFGEGSRLTVL.

This chain links TRBV10-3 with TRBJ1-2; 8 positions match TRBD1. Trimming removed 0 bases from V and 0 bases from J; junction bases left unmatched: 0. Germline V lookup: CDR1 ENHRY, CDR2 SYGVKD. This CDR3 is 15 amino acids long. The CDR3 region has the DNA TGTGCCATCAGTGAGTCACAGGGGGCTAACTATGGCTACACCTTC. It encodes CAISESQGANYGYTF.

The chain combines TRBV7-2 with TRBJ2-2; D possibly corresponds to TRBD2 (5 bases). Germline CDR1 SGHTA, CDR2 FQGNSA. The V end lost 4 bases, the J end lost 4 bases, and 7 bases lay between the germline ends. This CDR3 is 13 amino acids long. This CDR3 is CASSWTFTGELFF. CDR3 bases: TGTGCCAGCAGCTGGACTTTCACCGGGGAGCTGTTTTTT.